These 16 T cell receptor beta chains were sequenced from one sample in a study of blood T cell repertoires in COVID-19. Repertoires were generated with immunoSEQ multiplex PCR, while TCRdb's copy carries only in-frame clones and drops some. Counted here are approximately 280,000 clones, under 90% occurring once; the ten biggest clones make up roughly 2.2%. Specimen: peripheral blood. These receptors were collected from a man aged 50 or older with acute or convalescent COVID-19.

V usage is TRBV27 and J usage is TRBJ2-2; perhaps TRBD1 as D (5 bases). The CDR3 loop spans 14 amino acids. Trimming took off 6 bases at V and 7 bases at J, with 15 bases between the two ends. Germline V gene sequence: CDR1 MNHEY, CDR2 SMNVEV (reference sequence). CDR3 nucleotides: TGTGCCAGCAGCGCAGGGTTGGTCGTCGGGGAGCTGTTTTTT. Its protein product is CASSAGLVVGELFF.

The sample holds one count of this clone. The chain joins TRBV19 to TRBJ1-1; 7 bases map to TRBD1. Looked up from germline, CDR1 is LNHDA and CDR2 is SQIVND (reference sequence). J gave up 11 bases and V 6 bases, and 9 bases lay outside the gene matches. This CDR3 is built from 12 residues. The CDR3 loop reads CASRARGTSAFF. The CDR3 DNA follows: TGTGCCAGTAGGGCCAGGGGGACTTCGGCTTTCTTT.

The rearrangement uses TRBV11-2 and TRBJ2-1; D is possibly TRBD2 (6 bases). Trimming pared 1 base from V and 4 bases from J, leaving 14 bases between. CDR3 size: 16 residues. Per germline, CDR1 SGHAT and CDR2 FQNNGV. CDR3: CASSLVRSGVYNEQFF. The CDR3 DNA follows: TGTGCCAGCAGCTTAGTAAGATCGGGGGTTTACAATGAGCAGTTCTTC. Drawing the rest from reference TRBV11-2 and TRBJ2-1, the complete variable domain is EAGVAQSPRYKIIEKRQSVAFWCNPISGHATLYWYQQILGQGPKLLIQFQNNGVVDDSQLPKDRFSAERLKGVDSTLKIQPAKLEDSAVYLCASSLVRSGVYNEQFFGPGTRLTVL.

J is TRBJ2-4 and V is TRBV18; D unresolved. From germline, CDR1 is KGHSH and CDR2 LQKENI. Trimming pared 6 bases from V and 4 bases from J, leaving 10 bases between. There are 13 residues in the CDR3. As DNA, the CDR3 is TGTGCCAGCTCCCTTTCAGTGAAAAACATTCAGTACTTC. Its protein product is CASSLSVKNIQYF.

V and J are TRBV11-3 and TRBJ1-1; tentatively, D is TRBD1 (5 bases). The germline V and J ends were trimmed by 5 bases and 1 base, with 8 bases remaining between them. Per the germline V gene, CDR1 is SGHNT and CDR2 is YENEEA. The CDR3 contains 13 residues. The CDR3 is CASSITGNTEAFF. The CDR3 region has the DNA TGTGCCAGCAGCATCACAGGGAACACTGAAGCTTTCTTT.

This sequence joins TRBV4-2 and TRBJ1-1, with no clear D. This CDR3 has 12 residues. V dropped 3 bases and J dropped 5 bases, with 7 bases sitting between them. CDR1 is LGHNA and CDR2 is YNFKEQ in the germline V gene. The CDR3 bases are TGTGCCAGCAGCCACGGGGATACTGAAGCTTTCTTT. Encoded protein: CASSHGDTEAFF.

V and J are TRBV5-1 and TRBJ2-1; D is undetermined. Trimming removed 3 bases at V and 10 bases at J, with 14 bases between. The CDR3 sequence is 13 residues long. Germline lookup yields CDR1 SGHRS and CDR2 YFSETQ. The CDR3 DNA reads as TGCGCCAGCAGCTCCGGAAAAGCCAGGGAGCAGTTCTTC. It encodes CASSSGKAREQFF. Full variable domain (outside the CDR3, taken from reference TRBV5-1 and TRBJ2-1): KAGVTQTPRYLIKTRGQQVTLSCSPISGHRSVSWYQQTPGQGLQFLFEYFSETQRNKGNFPGRFSGRQFSNSRSEMNVSTLELGDSALYLCASSSGKAREQFFGPGTRLTVL.

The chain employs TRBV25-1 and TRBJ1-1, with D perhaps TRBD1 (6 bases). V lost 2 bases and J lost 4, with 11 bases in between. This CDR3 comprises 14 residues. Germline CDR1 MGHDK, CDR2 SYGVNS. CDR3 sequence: CASSEQGITTEAFF. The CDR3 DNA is TGTGCCAGCAGTGAACAGGGGATCACCACTGAAGCTTTCTTT.

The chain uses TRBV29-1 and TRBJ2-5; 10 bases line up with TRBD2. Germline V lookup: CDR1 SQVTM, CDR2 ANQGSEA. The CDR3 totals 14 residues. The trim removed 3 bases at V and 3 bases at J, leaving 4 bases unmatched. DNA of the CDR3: TGCAGCGTTGATAATCTAGCGGGGGAAGAGACCCAGTACTTC. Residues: CSVDNLAGEETQYF.

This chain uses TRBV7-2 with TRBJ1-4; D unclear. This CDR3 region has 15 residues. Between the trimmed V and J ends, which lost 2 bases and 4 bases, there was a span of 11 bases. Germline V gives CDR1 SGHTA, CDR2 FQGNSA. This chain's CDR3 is CASSLKMALNEKLFF. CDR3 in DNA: TGTGCCAGCAGCTTAAAAATGGCCCTTAATGAAAAACTGTTTTTT.

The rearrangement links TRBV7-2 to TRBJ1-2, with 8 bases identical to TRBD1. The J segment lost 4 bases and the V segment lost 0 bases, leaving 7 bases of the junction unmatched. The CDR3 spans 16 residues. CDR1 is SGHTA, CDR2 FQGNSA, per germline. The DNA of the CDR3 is TGTGCCAGCAGCTTAGCGGAGTACAGGGGGAGCTATGGCTACACCTTC. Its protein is CASSLAEYRGSYGYTF.

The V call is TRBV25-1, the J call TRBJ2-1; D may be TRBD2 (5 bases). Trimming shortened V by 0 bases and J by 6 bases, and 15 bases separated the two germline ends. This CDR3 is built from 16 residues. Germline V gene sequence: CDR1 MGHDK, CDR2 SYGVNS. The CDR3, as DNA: TGTGCCAGCAGTGAATATCCCGGGATACGAAGCAATGAGCAGTTCTTC. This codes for CASSEYPGIRSNEQFF.

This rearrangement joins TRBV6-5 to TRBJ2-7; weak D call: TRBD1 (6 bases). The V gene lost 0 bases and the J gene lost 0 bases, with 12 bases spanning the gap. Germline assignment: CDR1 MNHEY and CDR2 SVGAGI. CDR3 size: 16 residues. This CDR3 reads CASSYSTGQSSYEQYF. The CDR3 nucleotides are TGTGCCAGCAGTTACTCCACAGGGCAGAGCTCCTACGAGCAGTACTTC.

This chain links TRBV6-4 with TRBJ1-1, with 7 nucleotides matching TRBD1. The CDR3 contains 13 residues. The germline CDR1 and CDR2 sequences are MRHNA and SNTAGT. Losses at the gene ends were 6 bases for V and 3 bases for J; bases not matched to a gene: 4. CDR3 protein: CASSRTGYTEAFF. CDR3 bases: TGTGCCAGCAGCCGGACAGGATACACTGAAGCTTTCTTT.

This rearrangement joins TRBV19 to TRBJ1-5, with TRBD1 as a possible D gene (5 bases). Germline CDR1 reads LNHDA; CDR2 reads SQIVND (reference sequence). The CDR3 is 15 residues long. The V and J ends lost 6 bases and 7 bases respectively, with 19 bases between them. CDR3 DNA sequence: TGTGCCAGTAGCGGTGGGGTCAGGGCCATCCAGCCCCAGCATTTT. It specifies CASSGGVRAIQPQHF.

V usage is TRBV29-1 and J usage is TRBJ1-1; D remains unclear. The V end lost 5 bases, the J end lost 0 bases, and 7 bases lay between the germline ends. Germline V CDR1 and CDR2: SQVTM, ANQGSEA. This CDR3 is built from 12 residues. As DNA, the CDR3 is TGCAGCGTTTCGGACTTGAACACTGAAGCTTTCTTT. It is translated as CSVSDLNTEAFF. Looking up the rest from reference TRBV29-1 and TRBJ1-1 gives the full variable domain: SAVISQKPSRDICQRGTSLTIQCQVDSQVTMMFWYRQQPGQSLTLIATANQGSEATYESGFVIDKFPISRPNLTFSTLTVSNMSPEDSSIYLCSVSDLNTEAFFGQGTRLTVV.